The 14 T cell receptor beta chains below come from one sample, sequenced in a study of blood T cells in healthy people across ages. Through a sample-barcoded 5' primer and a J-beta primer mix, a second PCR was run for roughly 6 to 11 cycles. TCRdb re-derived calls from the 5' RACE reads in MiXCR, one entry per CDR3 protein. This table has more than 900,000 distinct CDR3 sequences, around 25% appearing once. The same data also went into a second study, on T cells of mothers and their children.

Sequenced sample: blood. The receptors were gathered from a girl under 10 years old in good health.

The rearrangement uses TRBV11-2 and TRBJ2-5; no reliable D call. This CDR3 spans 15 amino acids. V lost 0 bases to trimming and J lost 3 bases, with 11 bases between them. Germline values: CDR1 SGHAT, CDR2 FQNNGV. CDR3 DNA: TGTGCCAGCAGCTTAGAGGCAGGTTCTGAAGAGACCCAGTACTTC. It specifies CASSLEAGSEETQYF.

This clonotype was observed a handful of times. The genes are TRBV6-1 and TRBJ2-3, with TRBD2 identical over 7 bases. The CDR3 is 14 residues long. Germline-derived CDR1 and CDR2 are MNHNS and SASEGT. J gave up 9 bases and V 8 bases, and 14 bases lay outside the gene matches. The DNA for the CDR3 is TGTGCCAGCCCGGCGGGAGTCCCCATTACCACGCAGTATTTT. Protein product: CASPAGVPITTQYF.

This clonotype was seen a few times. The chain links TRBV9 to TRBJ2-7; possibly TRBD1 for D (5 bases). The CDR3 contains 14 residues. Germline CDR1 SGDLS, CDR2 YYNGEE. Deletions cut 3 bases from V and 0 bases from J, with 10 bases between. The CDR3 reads CASSGHRSSYEQYF. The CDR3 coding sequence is TGTGCCAGCAGCGGACACAGGAGCTCCTACGAGCAGTACTTC.

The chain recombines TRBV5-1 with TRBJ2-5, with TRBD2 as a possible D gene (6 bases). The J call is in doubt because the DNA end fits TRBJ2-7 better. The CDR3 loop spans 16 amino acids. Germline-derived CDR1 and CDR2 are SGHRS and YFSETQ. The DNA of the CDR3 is TGCGCCAGCAGCCCTCCCGCCGCGGGAAGCTCCTACGAGCAGTACTTC. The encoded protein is CASSPPAAGSSYEQYF.

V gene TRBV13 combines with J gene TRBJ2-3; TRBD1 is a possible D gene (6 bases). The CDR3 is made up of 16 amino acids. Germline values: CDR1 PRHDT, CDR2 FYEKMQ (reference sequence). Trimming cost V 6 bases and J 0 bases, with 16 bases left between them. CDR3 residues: CASSQQGSSSTDTQYF. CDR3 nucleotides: TGTGCCAGCAGTCAACAGGGTTCATCTAGCACAGATACGCAGTATTTT.

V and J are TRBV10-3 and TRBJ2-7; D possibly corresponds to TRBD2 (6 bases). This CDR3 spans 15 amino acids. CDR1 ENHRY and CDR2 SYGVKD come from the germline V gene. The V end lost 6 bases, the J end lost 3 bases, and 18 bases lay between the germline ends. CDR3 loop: CAIRVAGTALYEQYF. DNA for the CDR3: TGTGCCATCAGAGTGGCCGGGACTGCCCTCTACGAGCAGTACTTC.

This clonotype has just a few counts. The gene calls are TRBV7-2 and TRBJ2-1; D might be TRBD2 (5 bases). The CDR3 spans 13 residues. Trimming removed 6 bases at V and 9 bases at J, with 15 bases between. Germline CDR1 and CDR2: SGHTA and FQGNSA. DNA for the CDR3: TGTGCCAGCAGTGTGGACCCCAGCGGTGAGCAGTTCTTC. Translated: CASSVDPSGEQFF.

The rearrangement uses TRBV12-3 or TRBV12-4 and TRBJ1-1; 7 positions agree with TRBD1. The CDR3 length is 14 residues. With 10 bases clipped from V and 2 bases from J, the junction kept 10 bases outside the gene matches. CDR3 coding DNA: TGTGCCACCGGGACAGTGATCACTAACACTGAAGCTTTCTTT. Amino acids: CATGTVITNTEAFF.

Here the CDR3 reads CSVAGGALNGYTF. The CDR3 DNA follows: TGCAGCGTTGCTGGGGGGGCTTTGAATGGCTACACCTTC. The rearrangement joins TRBV29-1 to TRBJ1-2, with D possibly being TRBD1 (6 bases). Germline-derived CDR1 and CDR2 are SQVTM and ANQGSEA. Trimming removed 4 bases at V and 6 bases at J, with 15 bases between. The CDR3 loop spans 13 amino acids.

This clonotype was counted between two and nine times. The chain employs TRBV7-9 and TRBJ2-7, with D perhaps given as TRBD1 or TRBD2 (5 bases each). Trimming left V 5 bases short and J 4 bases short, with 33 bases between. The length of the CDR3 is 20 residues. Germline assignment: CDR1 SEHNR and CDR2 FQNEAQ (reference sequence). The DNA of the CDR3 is TGTGCCAGCAGCCTCCCCGGGACCCCTTTAAATCCATGGGATTATTACGAGCAGTACTTC. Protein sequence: CASSLPGTPLNPWDYYEQYF.

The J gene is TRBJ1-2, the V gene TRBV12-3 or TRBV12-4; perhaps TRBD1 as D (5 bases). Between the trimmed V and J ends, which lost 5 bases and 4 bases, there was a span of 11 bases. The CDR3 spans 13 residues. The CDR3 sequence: CASSGGSLYGYTF. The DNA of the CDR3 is TGTGCCAGCAGTGGGGGGAGCCTCTATGGCTACACCTTC.

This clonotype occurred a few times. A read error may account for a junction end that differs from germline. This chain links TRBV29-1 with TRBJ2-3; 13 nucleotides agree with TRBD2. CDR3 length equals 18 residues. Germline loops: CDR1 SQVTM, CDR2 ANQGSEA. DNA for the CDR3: TGCAGCGTCGAAGTTCCGGGACTAGCGGGACCTAGCACAGATACGCAGTATTTT. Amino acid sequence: CSVEVPGLAGPSTDTQYF.

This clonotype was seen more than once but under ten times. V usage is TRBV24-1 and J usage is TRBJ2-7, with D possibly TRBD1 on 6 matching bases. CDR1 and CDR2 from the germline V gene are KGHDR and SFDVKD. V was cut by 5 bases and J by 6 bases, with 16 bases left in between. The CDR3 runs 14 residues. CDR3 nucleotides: TGTGCCACCAGTGCCCAGAAGGGGGTGGGCGAGCAGTACTTC. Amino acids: CATSAQKGVGEQYF.

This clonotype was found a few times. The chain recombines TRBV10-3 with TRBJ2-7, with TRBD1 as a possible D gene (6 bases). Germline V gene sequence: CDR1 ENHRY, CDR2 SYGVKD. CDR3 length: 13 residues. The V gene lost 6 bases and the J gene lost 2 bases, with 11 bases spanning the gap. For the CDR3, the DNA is TGTGCCATCAGGGACGGACAGACCTACGAGCAGTACTTC. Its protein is CAIRDGQTYEQYF.